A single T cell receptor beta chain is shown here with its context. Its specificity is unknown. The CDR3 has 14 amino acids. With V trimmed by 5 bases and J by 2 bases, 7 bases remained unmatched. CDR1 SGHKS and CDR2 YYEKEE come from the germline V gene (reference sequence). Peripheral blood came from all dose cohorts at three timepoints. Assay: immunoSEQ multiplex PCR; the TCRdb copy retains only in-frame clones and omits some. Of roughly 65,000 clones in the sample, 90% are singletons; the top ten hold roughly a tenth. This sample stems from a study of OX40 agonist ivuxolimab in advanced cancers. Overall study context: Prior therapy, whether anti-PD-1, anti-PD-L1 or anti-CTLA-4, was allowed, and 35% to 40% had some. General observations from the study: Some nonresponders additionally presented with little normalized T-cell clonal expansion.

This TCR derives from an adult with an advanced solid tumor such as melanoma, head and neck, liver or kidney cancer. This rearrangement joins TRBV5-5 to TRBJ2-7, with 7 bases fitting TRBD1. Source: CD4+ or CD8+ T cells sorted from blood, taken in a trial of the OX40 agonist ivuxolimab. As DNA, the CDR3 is TGTGCCAGCAGAGACAGGGTGAGTACCTACGAGCAGTACTTC. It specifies CASRDRVSTYEQYF.